This TCR beta chain stems from a study of beta chain features in type 1 diabetes. Overall study findings and caveats: Across all four CD4+ subsets, people with type 1 diabetes showed modestly shorter TCRB CDR3s.

Regarding this clone: Antigen unknown.

The CDR3 is 14 residues long. V lost 1 base to trimming and J lost 3 bases, with 10 bases between them. Germline CDR1 and CDR2: SEHNR and FQNEAQ (reference sequence). CD4+ naive, central memory, regulatory and stem cell-like memory cells were sorted via CD45RO/CCR7/CD25/CD127/CD95/CD27. The entirety of the isolated RNA underwent reverse transcription, so expressed TCRB transcripts were sequenced. The table came from immunoSEQ multiplex PCR; TCRdb's copy has only in-frame clones and leaves some out. The data show about 650,000 clones, 12% seen once. Sequencing was performed on naive CD4+ T cells from blood. The sequence derives from a man aged 25 to 45 with type 1 diabetes. This chain joins TRBV7-9 and TRBJ2-7; TRBD1 might be the D (6 bases). CDR3 sequence: CASSLGTANYEQYF. CDR3 nucleotide sequence: TGTGCCAGCAGCTTAGGGACAGCAAACTACGAGCAGTACTTC.